One sample yielded the 14 T cell receptor beta chains listed below, sequenced in a study of T cell repertoires in cytomegalovirus infection. These receptors lack a known antigen. One entry per CDR3 protein results from TCRdb running MiXCR on the reads. This table has about 900,000 distinct CDR3 sequences, roughly 31% appearing once. The material was cultured CD8+ T cells from PBMCs, obtained from culture after CMV antigen stimulation. The receptors shown here come from a human donor in good health (CMV status not recorded). Some clones in this sample may be carry-over from other donors' samples.

The CDR3 spells CSASASSYNSPLHF. In DNA, the CDR3 is TGCAGTGCTTCAGCCAGCTCCTATAATTCACCCCTCCACTTT. V is TRBV20-1 and J is TRBJ1-6; D is uncertain. CDR3 size: 14 residues. The ends were cut back, 5 bases at V and 0 bases at J, with 8 bases in the middle. Germline assignment: CDR1 DFQATT and CDR2 SNEGSKA (reference sequence).

There are a few counts of this clonotype. The chain has TRBV7-6 and TRBJ2-7, with 11 nucleotides matching TRBD2. Germline values: CDR1 SGHVS, CDR2 FNYEAQ. V shed 1 base, J shed 3 bases, and the junction held 17 bases outside the gene matches. The length of the CDR3 is 20 residues. CDR3 region: CASSLEPGTSGPILLYEQYV. The CDR3 DNA reads as TGTGCCAGCAGCTTAGAACCCGGGACTAGCGGACCCATACTCCTCTACGAGCAGTACGTC.

As for this clonotype: This may be a read error: a much more frequent sequence differs by one nucleotide. The chain recombines TRBV7-3 with TRBJ1-2; possible D gene TRBD1, 6 bases. The CDR3 covers 13 residues. The V gene's germline CDR1 is SGHTA and CDR2 FQGTGA. V lost 3 bases and J 5 bases, leaving 10 bases between the germline ends. The CDR3 region is CASSFDRRYGYTF. CDR3 DNA sequence: TGTGCCAGCAGCTTTGACAGGAGGTATGGCTACACCTTC.

CDR3 sequence: CATQRHGDTEAFF. CDR3 bases: TGTGCCACCCAGAGACACGGTGACACTGAAGCTTTCTTT. The rearrangement joins TRBV28 to TRBJ1-1; no definite D call. The CDR3 runs to 13 residues. Germline lookup yields CDR1 MDHEN and CDR2 SYDVKM. Trimming took off 10 bases at V and 3 bases at J, with 15 bases between the two ends.

This rearrangement joins TRBV27 to TRBJ2-7; 7 positions agree with TRBD1. Germline V gene sequence: CDR1 MNHEY, CDR2 SMNVEV (reference sequence). This CDR3 comprises 12 residues. V shed 5 bases, J shed 7 bases, and the junction held 5 bases outside the gene matches. CDR3 region: CASSKGAREQYF. Here the CDR3 DNA reads TGTGCCAGCAGTAAGGGGGCCCGGGAGCAGTACTTC.

There are many counts of this clonotype. This chain uses TRBV7-2 with TRBJ2-5, with 8 bases lining up with TRBD2. With V trimmed by 6 bases and J by 0 bases, 6 bases remained unmatched. The CDR3 covers 15 residues. CDR1 is SGHTA, CDR2 FQGNSA, per germline. The CDR3 spells CASSAGGLYQETQYF. The CDR3 DNA reads as TGTGCCAGCAGTGCGGGGGGTTTGTACCAAGAGACCCAGTACTTC.

This clonotype has more than one count but fewer than ten. V and J are TRBV9 and TRBJ2-1; no clear D gene. CDR1 SGDLS and CDR2 YYNGEE come from the germline V gene. V was clipped by 0 bases and J by 7 bases, with 8 bases between them. The CDR3 length is 13 residues. The CDR3 protein is CASSVGSGNEQFF. DNA for the CDR3: TGTGCCAGCAGCGTAGGTTCCGGGAATGAGCAGTTCTTC.

The chain combines TRBV12-3 or TRBV12-4 with TRBJ1-1, with D perhaps TRBD1 (6 bases). The CDR3 runs 13 residues. The CDR3 sequence: CVSTGIPNTEAFF. The CDR3 DNA follows: TGTGTCAGTACAGGGATTCCGAACACTGAAGCTTTCTTT.

The chain is built from TRBV10-3 and TRBJ2-2; TRBD2 might be the D (6 bases). The germline V gene encodes CDR1 ENHRY and CDR2 SYGVKD. V was pared by 4 bases and J by 0 bases, with 9 bases between. This CDR3 has 15 amino acids. The CDR3 protein is CAISAAGSNTGELFF. CDR3 bases: TGTGCCATCAGTGCCGCGGGGTCGAACACCGGGGAGCTGTTTTTT.

This clonotype was counted many times. The CDR3 nucleotides are TGTGCCAGCAGCTCCCCTAAACGGGACAGCGATACCTCAGATACGCAGTATTTT. This gives the protein CASSSPKRDSDTSDTQYF. The rearrangement joins TRBV7-8 to TRBJ2-3; 7 bases are a match to TRBD1. CDR3 length: 18 amino acids. Germline loops: CDR1 SGHVS, CDR2 FQNEAQ. The V and J ends lost 4 bases and 4 bases, in that order; junction bases with no gene match: 17.

This clonotype was detected a few times. The V call is TRBV11-2, the J call TRBJ2-1, with 10 bases that match TRBD1. The V gene end was trimmed by 5 bases and the J gene end by 1 base; junction bases not matched to a gene: 5. The CDR3 has 16 residues. The germline V gene has CDR1 SGHAT and CDR2 FQNNGV. DNA for the CDR3: TGTGCCAGCAGCGGTGCGGGACAGGGGTCCTACAATGAGCAGTTCTTC. It is translated as CASSGAGQGSYNEQFF.

J is TRBJ1-5 and V is TRBV27, with D possibly TRBD1 on 5 matching bases. Per germline, CDR1 MNHEY and CDR2 SMNVEV (reference sequence). V dropped 5 bases and J dropped 0 bases, with 14 bases sitting between them. The CDR3 loop spans 16 amino acids. The DNA for the CDR3 is TGTGCCAGCAGTCCAGGCGGGGCCTATAGCAATCAGCCCCAGCATTTT. This gives the protein CASSPGGAYSNQPQHF.

The chain employs TRBV27 and TRBJ1-1; 10 bases agree with TRBD1. Germline V lookup: CDR1 MNHEY, CDR2 SMNVEV (reference sequence). This CDR3 spans 15 amino acids. After removal of 6 bases from V and 3 bases from J, the junction contained 7 bases not matched to a gene. The CDR3 DNA follows: TGTGCCAGCAGGACAATGACAGGGGGCTACACTGAAGCTTTCTTT. Amino acids: CASRTMTGGYTEAFF.

The chain combines TRBV6-5 with TRBJ1-1, with 7 bases fitting TRBD1. V trimming: 7 bases; J trimming: 1 base; junction bases outside the gene matches: 3. The germline gives CDR1 MNHEY, CDR2 SVGAGI. The CDR3 extends over 13 amino acids. In DNA form, the CDR3 reads TGTGCCAGCAAGACAGGGAGGAACACTGAAGCTTTCTTT. This encodes CASKTGRNTEAFF.